This is a list of T cell receptor beta chains from one sample in a study of OX40 agonist ivuxolimab in advanced cancers. Here immunoSEQ multiplex PCR was the method, and the copy in TCRdb shows in-frame clones only, minus some. The top ten clones hold 15% to 20% of a sample with tens of thousands of clones, 84% of them seen once. The specimen was CD4+ or CD8+ T cells sorted from blood, collected in a trial of the OX40 agonist ivuxolimab. Every receptor here comes from an adult with an advanced solid tumor such as melanoma, head and neck, liver or kidney cancer. Each CDR3 is given with its conserved first and last residue. The D gene is left open where the match is weak. Clone size is given for some rows only: seen once, a few or many times, or a class if the clone is expanded.

J gene,D gene,clone size,V gene,CDR3 protein,CDR3 DNA
TRBJ2-5,TRBD2,-,TRBV29-1,CSGVMGLAVYQETQYF,TGCAGCGGAGTGATGGGACTAGCGGTATACCAAGAGACCCAGTACTTC
TRBJ2-7,-,-,TRBV5-1,CASRGAAHYEQYF,TGCGCCAGCAGGGGAGCGGCCCACTACGAGCAGTACTTC
TRBJ1-2,TRBD1,-,TRBV6-6,CASRTGQGPNYGYTF,TGTGCCAGCAGGACGGGACAGGGCCCCAACTATGGCTACACCTTC
TRBJ1-2,TRBD1,-,TRBV28,CASSLVFGQGVFGDGYTF,TGTGCCAGCAGCTTAGTTTTCGGGCAGGGGGTCTTTGGTGATGGCTACACCTTC
TRBJ2-5,TRBD2,-,TRBV7-9,CASRAGGEETQYF,TGTGCCAGCAGGGCCGGGGGGGAAGAGACCCAGTACTTC
TRBJ2-4,-,-,TRBV18,CASSIRTELAKNIQYF,TGTGCCAGCTCAATTCGGACAGAACTAGCCAAAAACATTCAGTACTTC
TRBJ1-2,-,-,TRBV18,CASSPQGQIYGYTF,TGTGCCAGCTCACCGCAGGGCCAAATCTATGGCTACACCTTC
TRBJ2-7,-,-,TRBV7-9,CASSGAGIPFYEQYF,TGTGCCAGCAGCGGGGCCGGGATTCCTTTTTACGAGCAGTACTTC
TRBJ1-1,-,-,TRBV5-1,CASSLEGIGDGTEAFF,TGCGCCAGCAGCTTGGAAGGTATAGGGGACGGCACTGAAGCTTTCTTT
TRBJ2-1,-,-,TRBV6-1,CASKGGTGYNEQFF,TGTGCCAGCAAGGGGGGCACAGGCTACAATGAGCAGTTCTTC
TRBJ2-2,TRBD2,few,TRBV28,CASSPIRGAGYNTGELFF,TGTGCCAGCAGTCCCATCCGGGGAGCGGGATACAACACCGGGGAGCTGTTTTTT
TRBJ2-3,TRBD1,-,TRBV19,CASRLQGAPTDTQYF,TGTGCCAGTAGGCTACAGGGGGCGCCCACAGATACGCAGTATTTT
TRBJ1-2,-,-,TRBV25-1,CASSEWATDGYTF,TGTGCCAGCAGTGAATGGGCGACAGATGGCTACACCTTC
TRBJ1-5,TRBD1,-,TRBV6-5,CASRTGLNQPQHF,TGTGCCAGCAGGACAGGGTTAAATCAGCCCCAGCATTTT
TRBJ2-7,-,-,TRBV11-2,CASSPRDEQYF,TGTGCCAGCAGCCCTCGGGACGAGCAGTACTTC
TRBJ2-2,-,-,TRBV7-6,CASSLFTGELFF,TGTGCCAGCAGCTTGTTCACCGGGGAGCTGTTTTTT
TRBJ2-3,-,once,TRBV11-1,CASSSGVRTDTQYF,TGTGCCAGCAGCTCGGGAGTGAGGACAGATACGCAGTATTTT
TRBJ1-2,-,-,TRBV4-1,CASSQGGFEGYTF,TGCGCCAGCAGCCAAGGGGGATTCGAGGGCTACACCTTC
TRBJ2-2,TRBD2,-,TRBV6-5,CASSYPGGGTGELFF,TGTGCCAGCAGTTACCCGGGAGGGGGCACCGGGGAGCTGTTTTTT
TRBJ2-2,-,-,TRBV15,CATSSPQGWSVAGELFF,TGTGCCACCAGCAGTCCCCAGGGCTGGTCGGTGGCCGGGGAGCTGTTTTTT
TRBJ2-3,-,-,TRBV7-6,CASSLVASSTDTQYF,TGTGCCAGCAGCTTGGTAGCGTCTAGCACAGATACGCAGTATTTT
TRBJ2-3,-,-,TRBV6-5,CASSYSVSGAQDTQYF,TGTGCCAGCAGTTACTCGGTCTCGGGGGCCCAGGATACGCAGTATTTT
TRBJ2-7,-,-,TRBV2,CASSGVEQYF,TGTGCCAGCAGTGGGGTCGAGCAGTACTTC
TRBJ2-2,TRBD1,-,TRBV7-9,CASSPGTATGELFF,TGTGCCAGCAGCCCCGGGACAGCCACCGGGGAGCTGTTTTTT
TRBJ2-5,TRBD2,-,TRBV7-8,CASSLLAGVLETQYF,TGTGCCAGCAGCTTACTTGCGGGAGTTCTCGAGACCCAGTACTTC
TRBJ2-7,TRBD1,-,TRBV9,CASSRNRDRPTYEQYF,TGTGCCAGCAGCCGAAACCGGGACAGGCCCACCTACGAGCAGTACTTC
TRBJ2-3,-,-,TRBV5-6,CASSLTGRIITDTQYF,TGTGCCAGCAGCTTGACAGGGCGGATCATCACAGATACGCAGTATTTT
TRBJ2-5,-,-,TRBV2,CAISKRSTQYF,TGTGCCATCTCAAAACGGAGCACCCAGTACTTC
TRBJ1-2,-,few,TRBV7-9,CASSLNAPGDVYGYTF,TGTGCCAGCAGCTTAAACGCCCCAGGAGATGTCTATGGCTACACCTTC
TRBJ2-7,-,-,TRBV7-9,CASSSYYEQYF,TGTGCCAGCAGCTCCTACTACGAGCAGTACTTC
TRBJ2-7,-,medium-sized,TRBV2,CASSEISLDEQYF,TGTGCCAGCAGTGAAATCTCCCTGGACGAGCAGTACTTC
TRBJ1-2,-,few,TRBV28,CASSLGSLLDYTF,TGTGCCAGCAGTTTAGGGTCCTTATTGGACTACACCTTC
TRBJ2-1,-,-,TRBV27,CASSITGSLYNEQFF,TGTGCCAGCAGTATTACAGGGTCTCTATACAATGAGCAGTTCTTC
TRBJ2-1,TRBD2,-,TRBV7-8,CAWGRRGVYNEQFF,TGTGCCTGGGGGCGGCGGGGGGTTTACAATGAGCAGTTCTTC
TRBJ2-5,-,-,TRBV5-1,CASRLGPQETQYF,TGCGCCAGCAGACTGGGACCGCAAGAGACCCAGTACTTC
TRBJ2-1,-,once,TRBV6-1,CASSEGGFVSYNEQFF,TGTGCCAGCAGTGAAGGTGGCTTTGTCTCCTACAATGAGCAGTTCTTC
TRBJ2-1,-,-,TRBV7-6,CASSLYSQSSYNEQFF,TGTGCCAGCAGCTTATATAGCCAAAGCTCCTACAATGAGCAGTTCTTC
TRBJ2-5,TRBD1,-,TRBV5-1,CASSLVGRGREETQYF,TGCGCCAGCAGCTTGGTGGGCAGGGGGCGAGAAGAGACCCAGTACTTC
TRBJ2-7,-,few,TRBV7-9,CASSPTSGTQGEEQYF,TGTGCCAGCAGCCCAACCTCCGGGACCCAAGGTGAGGAGCAGTACTTC
TRBJ2-1,-,-,TRBV10-1,CANKTANEQFF,TGCGCCAATAAGACAGCGAATGAGCAGTTCTTC
TRBJ2-5,-,few,TRBV5-4,CASSTPGQLEETQYF,TGTGCCAGCAGCACCCCCGGACAACTGGAGGAGACCCAGTACTTC
TRBJ2-7,TRBD2,-,TRBV10-3,CAISSGVDYEQYF,TGTGCCATCAGCAGCGGGGTAGACTACGAGCAGTACTTC